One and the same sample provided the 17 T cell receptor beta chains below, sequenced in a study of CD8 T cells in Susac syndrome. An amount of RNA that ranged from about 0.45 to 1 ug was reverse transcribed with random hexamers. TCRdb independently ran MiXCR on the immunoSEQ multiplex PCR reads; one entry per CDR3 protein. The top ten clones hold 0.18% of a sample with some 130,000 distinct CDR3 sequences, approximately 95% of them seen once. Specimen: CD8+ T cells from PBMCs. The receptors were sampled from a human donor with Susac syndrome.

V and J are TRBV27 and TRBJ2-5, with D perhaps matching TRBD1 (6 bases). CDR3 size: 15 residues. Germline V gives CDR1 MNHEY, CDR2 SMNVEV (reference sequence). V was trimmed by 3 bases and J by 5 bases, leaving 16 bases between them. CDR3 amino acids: CASSLGAKVTETQYF. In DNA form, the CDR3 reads TGTGCCAGCAGTTTGGGGGCGAAAGTGACCGAGACCCAGTACTTC.

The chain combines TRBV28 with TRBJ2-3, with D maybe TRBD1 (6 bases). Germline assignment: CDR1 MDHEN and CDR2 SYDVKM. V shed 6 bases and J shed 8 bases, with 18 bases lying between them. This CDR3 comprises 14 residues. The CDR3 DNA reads TGTGCCAGCAGCCTTGAGGACCGCAGGGGTACGCAGTATTTT. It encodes CASSLEDRRGTQYF.

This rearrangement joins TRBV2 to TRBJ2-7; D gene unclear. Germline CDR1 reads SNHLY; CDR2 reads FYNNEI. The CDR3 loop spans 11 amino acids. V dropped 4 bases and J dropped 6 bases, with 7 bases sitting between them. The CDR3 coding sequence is TGTGCCAGCAGTGGCAGACCCGAGCAGTACTTC. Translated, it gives CASSGRPEQYF.

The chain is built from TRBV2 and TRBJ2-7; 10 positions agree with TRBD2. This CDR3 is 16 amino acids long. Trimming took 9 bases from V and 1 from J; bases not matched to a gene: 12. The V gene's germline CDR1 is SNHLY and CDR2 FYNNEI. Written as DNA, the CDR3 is TGTGCCAGGTCAGGACTAGCGGAATCTTCGTCCTACGAGCAGTACTTC. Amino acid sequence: CARSGLAESSSYEQYF. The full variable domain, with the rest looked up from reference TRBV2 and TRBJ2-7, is EPEVTQTPSHQVTQMGQEVILRCVPISNHLYFYWYRQILGQKVEFLVSFYNNEISEKSEIFDDQFSVERPDGSNFTLKIRSTKLEDSAMYFCARSGLAESSSYEQYFGPGTRLTVT.

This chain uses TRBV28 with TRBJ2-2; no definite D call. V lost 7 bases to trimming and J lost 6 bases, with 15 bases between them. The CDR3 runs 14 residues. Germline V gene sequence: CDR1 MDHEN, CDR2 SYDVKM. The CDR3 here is CASTLSLGSGELFF. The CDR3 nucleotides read TGTGCCAGCACCCTTTCCCTTGGGTCCGGGGAGCTGTTTTTT.

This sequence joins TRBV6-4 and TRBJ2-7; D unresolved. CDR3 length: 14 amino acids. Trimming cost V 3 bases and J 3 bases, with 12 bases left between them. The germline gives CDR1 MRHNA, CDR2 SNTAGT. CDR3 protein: CASSESSDDYEQYF. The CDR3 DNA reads TGTGCCAGCAGTGAATCCAGCGACGACTACGAGCAGTACTTC.

CDR3 coding DNA: TGTGCCAGCAGTTTACTGACTAGCGGGAGTGTACCCTACAATGAGCAGTTCTTC. It codes for CASSLLTSGSVPYNEQFF. The V gene is TRBV27, the J gene TRBJ2-1, with 12 bases fitting TRBD2. The germline V gene has CDR1 MNHEY and CDR2 SMNVEV (reference sequence). The CDR3 contains 18 residues. Trimming removed 2 bases from V and 2 bases from J; junction bases left unmatched: 7.

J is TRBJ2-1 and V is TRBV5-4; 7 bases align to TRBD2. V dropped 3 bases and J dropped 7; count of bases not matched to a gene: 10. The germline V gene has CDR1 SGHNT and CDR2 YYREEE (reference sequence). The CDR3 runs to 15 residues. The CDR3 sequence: CASSWAGGSGNEQFF. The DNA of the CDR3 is TGTGCCAGCAGCTGGGCGGGCGGGAGTGGTAATGAGCAGTTCTTC.

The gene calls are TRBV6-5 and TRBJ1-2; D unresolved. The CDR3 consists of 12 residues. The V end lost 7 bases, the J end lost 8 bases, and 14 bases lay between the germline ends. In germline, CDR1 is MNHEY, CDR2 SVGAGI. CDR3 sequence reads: CASIGPDRGYTF. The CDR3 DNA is TGTGCCAGCATCGGACCGGACCGCGGCTACACCTTC.

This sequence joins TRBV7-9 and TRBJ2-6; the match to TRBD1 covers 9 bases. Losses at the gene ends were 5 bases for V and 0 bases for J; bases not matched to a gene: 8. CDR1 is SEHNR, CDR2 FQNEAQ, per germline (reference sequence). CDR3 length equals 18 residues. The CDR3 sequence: CASSTRDREGSGANVLTF. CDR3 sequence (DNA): TGTGCCAGCAGCACCCGGGACAGGGAAGGCTCTGGGGCCAACGTCCTGACTTTC.

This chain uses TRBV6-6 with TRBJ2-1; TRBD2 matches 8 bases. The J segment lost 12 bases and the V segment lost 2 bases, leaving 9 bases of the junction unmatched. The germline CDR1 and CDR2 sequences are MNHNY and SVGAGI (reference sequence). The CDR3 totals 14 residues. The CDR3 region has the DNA TGTGCCAGCAGTTACCTACCTCAGCGGGAGAGGCAGTTCTTC. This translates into CASSYLPQRERQFF.

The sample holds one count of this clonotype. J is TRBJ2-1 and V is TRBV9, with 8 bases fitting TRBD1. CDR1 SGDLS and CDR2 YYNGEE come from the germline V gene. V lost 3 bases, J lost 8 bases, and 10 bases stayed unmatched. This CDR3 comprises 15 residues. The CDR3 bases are TGTGCCAGCAGCGGAGGCAGTAAACAGGGGGATGAGCAGTTCTTC. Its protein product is CASSGGSKQGDEQFF.

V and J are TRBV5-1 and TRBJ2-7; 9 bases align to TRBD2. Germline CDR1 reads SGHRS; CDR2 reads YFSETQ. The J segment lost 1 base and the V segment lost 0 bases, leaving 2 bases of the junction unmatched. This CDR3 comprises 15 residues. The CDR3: CASSLDLAGSYEQYF. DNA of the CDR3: TGCGCCAGCAGCTTGGACCTAGCGGGATCCTACGAGCAGTACTTC.

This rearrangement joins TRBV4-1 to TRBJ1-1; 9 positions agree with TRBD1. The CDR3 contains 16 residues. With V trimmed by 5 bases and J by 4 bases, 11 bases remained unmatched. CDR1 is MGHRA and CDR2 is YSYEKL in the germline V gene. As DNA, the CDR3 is TGCGCCAGCAGCTACGGAACCGGGACAGGGCCCACTGAAGCTTTCTTT. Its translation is CASSYGTGTGPTEAFF.

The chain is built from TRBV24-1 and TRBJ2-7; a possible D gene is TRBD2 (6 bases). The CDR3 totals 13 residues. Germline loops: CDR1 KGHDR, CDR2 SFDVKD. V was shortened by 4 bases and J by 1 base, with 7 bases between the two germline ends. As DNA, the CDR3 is TGTGCCACCAGTGACAGCGGGTCCTACGAGCAGTACTTC. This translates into CATSDSGSYEQYF.

The CDR3 DNA is TGTGCCAGCAGTACCCCACTGGTCTCCTACAATGAGCAGTTCTTC. Its translation: CASSTPLVSYNEQFF. The chain uses TRBV6-2 or TRBV6-3 and TRBJ2-1; D gene ambiguous. CDR3 length equals 15 residues. Germline loops: CDR1 MNHEY, CDR2 SVGEGT. Trimming shortened V by 5 bases and J by 0 bases, and 11 bases separated the two germline ends.

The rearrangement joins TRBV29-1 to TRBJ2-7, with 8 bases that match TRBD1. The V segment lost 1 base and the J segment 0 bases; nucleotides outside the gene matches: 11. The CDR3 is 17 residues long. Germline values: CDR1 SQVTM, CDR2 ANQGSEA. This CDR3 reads CSVEGVVRGQSSYEQYF. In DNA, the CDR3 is TGCAGCGTTGAAGGTGTGGTCAGGGGGCAAAGCTCCTACGAGCAGTACTTC.